The present TCR beta chain was sequenced within a study of blood T cell repertoires in COVID-19. Study-level information: Nucleic acid was either cDNA or gDNA, and it came from T cells, B-cell-depleted T cells, or PBMCs.

Germline lookup yields CDR1 MDHEN and CDR2 SYDVKM. The CDR3 spans 12 residues. Trimming took 5 bases from V and 11 from J; bases not matched to a gene: 6. Study processing details: Cell counts per sample came from amplifying reference gene primers. The protocol was immunoSEQ multiplex PCR, while the TCRdb copy is restricted to in-frame clones and leaves out a portion. For V, J and clone size, that table is used; D and trimming come from the DNA. Here the sample spans roughly 59,000 clones, about 81% being singletons. This chain joins TRBV28 and TRBJ1-3; TRBD1 matches at 7 bases. This TCR came from a man older than 75 with acute or convalescent COVID-19. Material for sequencing was peripheral blood. In nucleotides, the CDR3 is TGTGCCAGCAGTACCGCCGGACAGGCCATATATTTT. Translating gives CASSTAGQAIYF. Using reference TRBV28 and TRBJ1-3 for the parts outside the CDR3, the full variable domain is DVKVTQSSRYLVKRTGEKVFLECVQDMDHENMFWYRQDPGLGLRLIYFSYDVKMKEKGDIPEGYSVSREKKERFSLILESASTNQTSMYLCASSTAGQAIYFGEGSWLTVV.